This passage covers 15 T cell receptor beta chains from one sample sequenced in a study of Graves' ophthalmopathy and Graves' hyperthyroidism. Amplification targeted the TCR beta CDR3 regions, with RNA transcripts as the source material. First-round RT-PCR with HTBI primers preceded a second-round multiplex PCR. TCRdb redid the calling of the multiplex PCR reads with MiXCR, one entry per CDR3 protein. Of approximately 160,000 distinct CDR3 sequences detected, just under 40% appear once; the ten largest clones hold roughly 9%. Input material: peripheral blood. These receptors were obtained from a man younger than 40 with Graves' ophthalmopathy.

This chain connects TRBV7-8 to TRBJ2-5; D is uncertain. The V end was cut by 3 bases, the J end by 6 bases, with 14 bases between. Germline CDR1 SGHVS, CDR2 FQNEAQ. The CDR3 sequence is 14 residues long. CDR3 nucleotide sequence: TGTGCCAGCAGCTTTACACGTATTTTTCAGACCCAGTACTTC. As protein: CASSFTRIFQTQYF.

This clonotype was counted many times. The chain joins TRBV7-9 to TRBJ1-1; D is undetermined. The CDR3 is made up of 13 amino acids. Deletions cut 3 bases from V and 3 bases from J, with 8 bases between. Germline CDR1 is SEHNR and CDR2 is FQNEAQ (reference sequence). The CDR3 nucleotides are TGTGCCAGCAGCTTCAAACGTTACACTGAAGCTTTCTTT. It encodes CASSFKRYTEAFF. The whole variable domain, remainder taken from reference TRBV7-9 and TRBJ1-1, is DTGVSQNPRHKITKRGQNVTFRCDPISEHNRLYWYRQTLGQGPEFLTYFQNEAQLEKSRLLSDRFSAERPKGSFSTLEIQRTEQGDSAMYLCASSFKRYTEAFFGQGTRLTVV.

Ten or more counts support this clonotype. V usage is TRBV20-1 and J usage is TRBJ1-6; D gene uncertain. Between the trimmed V and J ends, which lost 3 bases and 7 bases, there was a span of 4 bases. The CDR3 extends over 11 amino acids. Germline V gene lookup returns CDR1 DFQATT and CDR2 SNEGSKA (reference sequence). CDR3 nucleotides: TGCAGTGCTAGTAGGAATTCACCCCTCCACTTT. The encoded protein is CSASRNSPLHF.

In this sample, this clonotype turned up many times. The chain recombines TRBV7-2 with TRBJ2-7; 7 bases agree with TRBD2. After removal of 1 base from V and 2 bases from J, the junction contained 2 bases not matched to a gene. There are 14 residues in the CDR3. Germline CDR1 is SGHTA and CDR2 is FQGNSA. The CDR3, as DNA: TGTGCCAGCAGCTTAGAGCGGGGTCCCTACGAGCAGTACTTC. Translation gives CASSLERGPYEQYF. The full variable domain, its missing parts supplied by reference TRBV7-2 and TRBJ2-7, is GAGVSQSPSNKVTEKGKDVELRCDPISGHTALYWYRQSLGQGLEFLIYFQGNSAPDKSGLPSDRFSAERTGGSVSTLTIQRTQQEDSAVYLCASSLERGPYEQYFGPGTRLTVT.

This clonotype was found many times. J is TRBJ2-5 and V is TRBV28; D ambiguous. Trimming removed 5 bases at V and 4 bases at J, with 14 bases between. The CDR3 is made up of 14 amino acids. Germline CDR1 MDHEN, CDR2 SYDVKM. The CDR3 DNA is TGTGCCAGCAGTAGTACAGCCACCCCAGAGACCCAGTACTTC. Its translation: CASSSTATPETQYF.

The chain joins TRBV6-2 or TRBV6-3 to TRBJ1-5; D may be TRBD1 (6 bases). With 6 bases removed from V and 1 base from J, the gap between germline ends came to 22 bases. Germline V CDR1 and CDR2: MNHEY, SVGEGT. The CDR3 consists of 18 residues. CDR3 protein: CASSLDRRDRKSNQPQHF. The CDR3 region has the DNA TGTGCCAGCAGCCTCGACAGGAGGGACCGAAAAAGCAATCAGCCCCAGCATTTT.

The rearrangement links TRBV6-2 or TRBV6-3 to TRBJ2-5, with TRBD2 matching over 10 bases. J gave up 7 bases and V 7 bases, and 12 bases lay outside the gene matches. The CDR3 contains 15 residues. Germline-derived CDR1 and CDR2 are MNHEY and SVGEGT. DNA of the CDR3: TGTGCCAGCACCTCCTCTAGCGGGGGTAAAGGGACCCAGTACTTC. Residues: CASTSSSGGKGTQYF.

The gene calls are TRBV4-3 and TRBJ1-1, with D maybe TRBD1 (5 bases). The germline gives CDR1 LGHNA, CDR2 YSLEER. The V end was cut by 0 bases, the J end by 1 base, with 6 bases between. This CDR3 has 14 residues. CDR3 nucleotides: TGCGCCAGCAGCCAAGAAACAGGGAACACTGAAGCTTTCTTT. Protein product: CASSQETGNTEAFF.

This clonotype was counted only a few times. The chain recombines TRBV6-1 with TRBJ2-5; TRBD1 is a possible D gene (5 bases). This CDR3 is 13 amino acids long. Germline CDR1 and CDR2: MNHNS and SASEGT. V was shortened by 3 bases and J by 5 bases, with 10 bases between the two germline ends. The CDR3 is CASSELGDETQYF. CDR3 nucleotide sequence: TGTGCCAGCAGTGAGTTAGGGGATGAGACCCAGTACTTC.

This clonotype was detected a few times. V usage is TRBV7-3 and J usage is TRBJ1-6; 8 nucleotides align to TRBD1. The germline V gene has CDR1 SGHTA and CDR2 FQGTGA. This CDR3 is built from 15 residues. With V trimmed by 4 bases and J by 10 bases, 9 bases remained unmatched. The CDR3 sequence is CASSSGQGVGSPLHF. The CDR3 DNA reads as TGTGCCAGCAGCTCCGGACAGGGCGTAGGATCACCCCTCCACTTT.

The chain combines TRBV6-1 with TRBJ2-5; D gene unclear. V shed 4 bases and J shed 5 bases, with 5 bases lying between them. Germline V CDR1 and CDR2: MNHNS, SASEGT. The CDR3 spans 11 residues. This CDR3 is CASSVIETQYF. The CDR3 DNA is TGTGCCAGCAGTGTGATTGAGACCCAGTACTTC.

The genes are TRBV7-2 and TRBJ2-7, with 8 bases identical to TRBD2. The V gene's germline CDR1 is SGHTA and CDR2 FQGNSA. There are 13 residues in the CDR3. The V gene end was trimmed by 1 base and the J gene end by 6 bases; junction bases not matched to a gene: 2. The CDR3 sequence: CASSLGGLGEQYF. DNA for the CDR3: TGTGCCAGCAGCTTAGGGGGACTAGGCGAGCAGTACTTC.

The rearrangement links TRBV6-1 to TRBJ2-7, with no clear D. Trimming pared 10 bases from V and 3 bases from J, leaving 10 bases between. CDR1 is MNHNS, CDR2 SASEGT, per germline. The CDR3 covers 11 residues. CDR3 DNA sequence: TGTGCCACTCTAGACGGCTACGAGCAGTACTTC. The encoded protein is CATLDGYEQYF.

This clonotype has a count of ten or more. The CDR3 region has the DNA TGTGCCAGCAGTCGGGACTTGCAAGAGACCCAGTACTTC. As protein: CASSRDLQETQYF. The J gene is TRBJ2-5, the V gene TRBV6-5, with D perhaps TRBD2 (6 bases). The ends were cut back, 5 bases at V and 2 bases at J, with 9 bases in the middle. Germline CDR1 MNHEY, CDR2 SVGAGI. The CDR3 totals 13 residues.

This clonotype was seen at least ten times. CDR3 sequence (DNA): TGTGCTAGTGGTTTCGGGGTAGGGGAGACCCAGTACTTC. This translates into CASGFGVGETQYF. This chain links TRBV12-5 with TRBJ2-5; weak D call: TRBD2 (5 bases). CDR3 length: 13 amino acids. Germline values: CDR1 LGHNT, CDR2 FRNRAP. Trimming removed 3 bases at V and 5 bases at J, with 10 bases between.